The T cell receptor (beta chain) under discussion was sequenced for a study of molecular identifiers for immune sequencing clone quantification listed by TCRdb under 2018. About the study as a whole: For a replicate experiment, RNA from around 20,000 or 100,000 naive CD8 T cells was divided into five aliquots, of which four were sequenced. The study was a methods study using CD8 T cells to benchmark molecular-identifier clustering-based TCR repertoire sequencing (MIDCIRS) and TCR RNA copy counting. Overall study outcomes, separate from this receptor: The sizes of highly expanded clones could end up underestimated when identical TCR molecules share a barcode. Modeling estimated 3 to 3.5 recovered TCR RNA copies per cell, compared with about 9.3 by digital PCR, which implies about 30% capture efficiency. The naive libraries included spiked-in Jurkat TCR RNA (roughly eleven copies' worth), and this Jurkat TCR RNA is not part of the donor repertoire. Clones above 20 RNA copies held over 97% of molecules in CMV-specific effector cells but under 1% in naive cells. When barcode sub-clustering was left out, chimeric consensus sequences inflated TCR diversity, with chimeras reaching as high as 47%. A single cell's worth of spiked-in Jurkat TCR RNA was reported detectable even among about 1.1 million naive CD8 T cells.

Regarding this clonotype: No cognate antigen has been identified for it. The sample holds no much larger clone one base away, and base qualities are not on file.

Libraries of naive CD8 T cells were built from around 18,000 to 910,000 sorted cells, with 10%, 30% or 50% of the purified RNA used. Naive CD8 T cells were FACS-sorted as CD8+CD4-CCR7+CD45RA+ on a BD FACSAria II into RLT Plus buffer. Approximately 9 TCR copies' worth of Jurkat RNA were spiked into about 19,000-1,100,000 naive CD8 T cell samples to test detection sensitivity. CD8 T cells were enriched using RosetteSep CD8+ T Cell Enrichment Cocktail and Ficoll-Paque, and the enriched cells then underwent ACK red cell lysis. The receptor library was made with PCR. Sequenced on an Illumina HiSeq 4000. Preparation of bulk TCR libraries followed a previously described approach, with the TCR primers listed in Table S5. Total RNA was purified with the Qiagen AllPrep DNA/RNA kit. Before any analysis, reads coming from multiple sequencing runs of the same library were combined into one pool. Under the source paper's analysis protocol: Reads were retained only if their TCR constant sequence matched exactly, and those retained reads were trimmed to 150 nt and grouped according to their 12-nt molecular barcodes. Reads within each barcode group were sub-clustered using a 15% Levenshtein threshold, and quality-weighted consensus sequences were constructed for each RNA molecule. Non-functional sequences were removed, as were lower-count sequences one edit away from another. Based on a fit of two negative binomial distributions, barcode sub-clusters having less than 20% of the maximum read count were discarded. TCRdb reanalyzed the raw reads on its own, using fastp at Q25 for trimming and MiXCR for clone calling, and kept in-frame beta chains. When rows share a CDR3 protein, they turn into one entry using the most common DNA and genes. TCRdb, rather than the study authors, made the V and J calls. This sample gives tens of thousands of distinct CDR3 sequences in total; around 23% of them show up just once. The ten largest clones represent about 1% of the sample.

Sample: naive CD8+ T cells from blood, with Jurkat cell RNA spiked in. This specimen's cell subset or site label, interpreted: FACS-sorted CD8+CD4-CCR7+CD45RA+ naive T cells. The sequence derives from a human donor in good health. Some libraries in this study had Jurkat cell RNA spiked in.

The CDR3 reads as follows: CASSYSPDGPRGLVALDEQFF. The bases are TGTGCCAGCAGTTACTCCCCCGACGGACCTCGGGGACTAGTAGCTTTAGATGAGCAGTTCTTC. The sequence joins TRBV6-2 or TRBV6-3 to TRBJ2-1; 8 bases in the junction line up with TRBD2. The CDR3 has 21 amino acids, counting the end cysteine and phenylalanine. Only the CDR3 portion is preserved as DNA: 63 bases, with reading frame beginning at the first base. Trimmed from V: 0 bases; trimmed from J: 8 bases; junction bases lacking a gene match: 24. The germline V gene yields MNHEY for CDR1 and SVGEGT for CDR2.